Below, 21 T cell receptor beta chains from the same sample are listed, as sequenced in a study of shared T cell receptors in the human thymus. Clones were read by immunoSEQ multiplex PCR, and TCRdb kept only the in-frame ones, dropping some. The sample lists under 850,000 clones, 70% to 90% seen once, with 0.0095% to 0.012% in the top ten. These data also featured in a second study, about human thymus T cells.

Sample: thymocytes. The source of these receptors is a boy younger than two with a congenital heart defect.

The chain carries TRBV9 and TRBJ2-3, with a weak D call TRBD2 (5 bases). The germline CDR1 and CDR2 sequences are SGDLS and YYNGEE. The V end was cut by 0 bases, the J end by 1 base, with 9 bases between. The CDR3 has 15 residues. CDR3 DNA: TGTGCCAGCAGCGTAGAGGTTAGCGGCACAGATACGCAGTATTTT. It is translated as CASSVEVSGTDTQYF.

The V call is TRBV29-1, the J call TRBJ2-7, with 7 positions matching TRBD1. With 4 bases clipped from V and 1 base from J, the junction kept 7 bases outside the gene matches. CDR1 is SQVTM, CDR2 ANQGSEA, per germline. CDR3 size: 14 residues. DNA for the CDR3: TGCAGCGTTGGAGCCCCAGGGGGATCCTACGAGCAGTACTTC. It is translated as CSVGAPGGSYEQYF.

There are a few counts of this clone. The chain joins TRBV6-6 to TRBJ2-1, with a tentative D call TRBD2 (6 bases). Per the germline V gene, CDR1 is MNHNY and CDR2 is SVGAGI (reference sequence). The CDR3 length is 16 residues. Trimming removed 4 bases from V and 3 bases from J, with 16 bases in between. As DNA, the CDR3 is TGTGCCAGCAGTTCTCAGGACTACACGCGCTACAATGAGCAGTTCTTC. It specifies CASSSQDYTRYNEQFF.

CDR3 nucleotide sequence: TGTGCCAGCAGTTTCCGCTTTCAGGGGGCAGGGGAGACCCAGTACTTC. As protein: CASSFRFQGAGETQYF. V gene TRBV27 combines with J gene TRBJ2-5; 8 nucleotides align to TRBD1. The CDR3 length is 16 residues. Per germline, CDR1 MNHEY and CDR2 SMNVEV (reference sequence). Trimming removed 3 bases from V and 5 bases from J; junction bases left unmatched: 11.

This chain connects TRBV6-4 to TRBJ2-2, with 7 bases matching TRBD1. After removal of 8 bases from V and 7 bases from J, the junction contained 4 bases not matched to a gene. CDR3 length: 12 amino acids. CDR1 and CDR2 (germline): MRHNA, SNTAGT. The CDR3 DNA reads TGTGCCAGCTCCCCAGGGGGCGGGGAGCTGTTTTTT. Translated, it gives CASSPGGGELFF.

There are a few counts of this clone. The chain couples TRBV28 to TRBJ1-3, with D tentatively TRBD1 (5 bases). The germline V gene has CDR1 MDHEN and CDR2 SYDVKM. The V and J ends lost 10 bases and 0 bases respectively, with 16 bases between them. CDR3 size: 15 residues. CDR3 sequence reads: CAIAGRGGSGNTIYF. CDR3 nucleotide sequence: TGTGCCATCGCGGGGCGCGGGGGCTCTGGAAACACCATATATTTT.

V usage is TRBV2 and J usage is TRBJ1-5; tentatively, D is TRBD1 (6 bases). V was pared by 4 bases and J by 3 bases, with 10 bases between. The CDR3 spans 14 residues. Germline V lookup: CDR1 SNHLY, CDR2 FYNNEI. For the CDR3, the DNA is TGTGCCAGCAGTGCCCCAGGGGACAATCAGCCCCAGCATTTT. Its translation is CASSAPGDNQPQHF.

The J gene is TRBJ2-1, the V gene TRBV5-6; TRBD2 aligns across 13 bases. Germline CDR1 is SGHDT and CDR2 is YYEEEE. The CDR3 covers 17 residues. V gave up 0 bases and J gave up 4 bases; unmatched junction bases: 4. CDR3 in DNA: TGTGCCAGCAGCTTGGCGACTAGCGGGAGGTCTTACAATGAGCAGTTCTTC. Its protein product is CASSLATSGRSYNEQFF.

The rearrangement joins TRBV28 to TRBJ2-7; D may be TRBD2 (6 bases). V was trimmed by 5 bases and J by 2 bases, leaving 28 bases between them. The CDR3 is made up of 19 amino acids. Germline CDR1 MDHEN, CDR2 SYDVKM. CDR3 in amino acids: CASSPSKPWRDLRTYEQYF. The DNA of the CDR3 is TGTGCCAGCAGTCCCTCGAAGCCTTGGAGGGACTTGCGTACCTACGAGCAGTACTTC.

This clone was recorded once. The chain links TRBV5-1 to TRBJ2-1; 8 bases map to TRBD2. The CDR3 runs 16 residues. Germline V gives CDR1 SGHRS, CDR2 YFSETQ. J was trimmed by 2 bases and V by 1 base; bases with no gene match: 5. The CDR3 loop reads CASSLRAGVPYNEQFF. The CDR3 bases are TGCGCCAGCAGCTTGAGAGCGGGAGTCCCCTACAATGAGCAGTTCTTC.

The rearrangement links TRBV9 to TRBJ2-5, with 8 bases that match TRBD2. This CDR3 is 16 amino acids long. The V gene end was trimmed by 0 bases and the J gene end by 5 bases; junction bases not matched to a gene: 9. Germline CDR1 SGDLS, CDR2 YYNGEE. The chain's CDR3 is CASSVGSGRRGETQYF. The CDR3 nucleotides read TGTGCCAGCAGCGTAGGGAGCGGGAGACGGGGGGAGACCCAGTACTTC.

The DNA of the CDR3 is TGTGCCAGCAGTTCCCTTAGCGGGAGGGCCGGGGAGACCCAGTACTTC. This sequence encodes CASSSLSGRAGETQYF. The chain recombines TRBV27 with TRBJ2-5; 11 nucleotides agree with TRBD2. The CDR3 length is 16 residues. Germline assignment: CDR1 MNHEY and CDR2 SMNVEV (reference sequence). V shed 4 bases and J 5 bases; nucleotides not matched to a gene: 9.

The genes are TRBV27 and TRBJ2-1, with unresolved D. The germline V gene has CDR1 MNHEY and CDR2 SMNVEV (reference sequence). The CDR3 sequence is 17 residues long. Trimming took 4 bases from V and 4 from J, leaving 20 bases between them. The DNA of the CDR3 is TGTGCCAGCAGTTCCCCAACAGAGAATGCGCATTACAATGAGCAGTTCTTC. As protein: CASSSPTENAHYNEQFF.

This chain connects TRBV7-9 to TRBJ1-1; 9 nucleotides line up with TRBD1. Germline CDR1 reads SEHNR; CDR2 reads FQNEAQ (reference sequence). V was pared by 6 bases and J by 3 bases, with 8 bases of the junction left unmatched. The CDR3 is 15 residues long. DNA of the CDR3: TGTGCCAGCAGACCGGGACAGGGAGAAGACACTGAAGCTTTCTTT. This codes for CASRPGQGEDTEAFF.

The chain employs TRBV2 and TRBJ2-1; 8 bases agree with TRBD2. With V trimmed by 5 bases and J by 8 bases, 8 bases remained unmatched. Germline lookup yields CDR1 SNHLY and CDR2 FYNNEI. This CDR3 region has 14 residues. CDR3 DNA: TGTGCCAGCAGTCGCGGACTAGCTGCAGATGAGCAGTTCTTC. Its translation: CASSRGLAADEQFF.

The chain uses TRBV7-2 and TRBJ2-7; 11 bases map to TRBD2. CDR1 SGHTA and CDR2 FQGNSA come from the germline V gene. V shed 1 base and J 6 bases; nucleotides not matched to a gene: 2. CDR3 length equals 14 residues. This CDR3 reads CASSLGLAGLEQYF. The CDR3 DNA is TGTGCCAGCAGCTTAGGACTAGCGGGGCTCGAGCAGTACTTC.

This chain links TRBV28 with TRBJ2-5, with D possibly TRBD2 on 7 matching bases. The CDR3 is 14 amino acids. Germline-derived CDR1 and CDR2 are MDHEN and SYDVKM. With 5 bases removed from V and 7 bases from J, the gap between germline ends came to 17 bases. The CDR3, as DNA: TGTGCCAGCAGTATATCGGGACTACAGGGGACCCAGTACTTC. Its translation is CASSISGLQGTQYF.

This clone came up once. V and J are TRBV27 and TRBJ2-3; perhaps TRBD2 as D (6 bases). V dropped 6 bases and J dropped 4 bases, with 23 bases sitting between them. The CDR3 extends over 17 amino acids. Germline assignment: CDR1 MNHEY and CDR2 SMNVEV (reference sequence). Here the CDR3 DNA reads TGTGCCAGCAGCACCGGGGTGTTCCGGGAGAGGGCAGATACGCAGTATTTT. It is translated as CASSTGVFRERADTQYF.

The CDR3 region is CASEDSLNEKLFF. CDR3 DNA sequence: TGTGCCAGCGAGGACAGTCTTAATGAAAAACTGTTTTTT. The rearrangement uses TRBV28 and TRBJ1-4; a weak D match, TRBD1 (6 bases). CDR3 length: 13 amino acids. Per germline, CDR1 MDHEN and CDR2 SYDVKM. V was clipped by 8 bases and J by 4 bases, with 11 bases between them.

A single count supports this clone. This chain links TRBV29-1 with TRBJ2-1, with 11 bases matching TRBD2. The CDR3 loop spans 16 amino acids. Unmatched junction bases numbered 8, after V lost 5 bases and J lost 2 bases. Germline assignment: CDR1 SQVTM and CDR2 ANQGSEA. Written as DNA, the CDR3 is TGCAGCGTTCCCTCTAGCGGGAGGACCCCCTACAATGAGCAGTTCTTC. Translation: CSVPSSGRTPYNEQFF.

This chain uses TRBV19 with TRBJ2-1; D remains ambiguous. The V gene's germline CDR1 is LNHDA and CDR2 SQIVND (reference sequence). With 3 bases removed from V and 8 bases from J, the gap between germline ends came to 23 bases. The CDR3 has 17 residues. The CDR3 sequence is CASSIGYPVSRLDEQFF. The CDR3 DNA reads TGTGCCAGTAGTATTGGGTACCCCGTTAGTAGACTGGATGAGCAGTTCTTC. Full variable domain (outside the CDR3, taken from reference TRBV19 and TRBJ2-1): DGGITQSPKYLFRKEGQNVTLSCEQNLNHDAMYWYRQDPGQGLRLIYYSQIVNDFQKGDIAEGYSVSREKKESFPLTVTSAQKNPTAFYLCASSIGYPVSRLDEQFFGPGTRLTVL.